The 27 T cell receptor beta chains presented below share a single source sample, sequenced in a study of patients and donors after allogeneic stem cell transplantation (dated by TCRdb to about 2020). The library was obtained by RT-PCR. These reads were obtained on a NextSeq 550. The public reads were reprocessed in TCRdb via fastp at Q25 and MiXCR, keeping in-frame beta chains. When rows share a CDR3 protein, they turn into one entry using the most common DNA and genes. The sample table holds approximately 430,000 distinct CDR3 sequences, of which approximately 16% were seen once. Around 7.9% of the sample belongs to the ten largest clones. Sequenced input: blood, either unsorted or a sorted T cell fraction (not recorded which). Source of these receptors: a human donor who was either an allogeneic HSCT recipient or a stem cell or donor lymphocyte infusion donor (not recorded which). It is not recorded whose cells these are; they may come from a transplant donor.

V gene TRBV14 combines with J gene TRBJ1-2, with 8 bases identical to TRBD1. CDR1 SGHDN and CDR2 FVKESK come from the germline V gene. This CDR3 has 13 amino acids. V dropped 5 bases and J dropped 7; count of bases not matched to a gene: 6. This CDR3 is CASSVWTGSGYTF. The CDR3, as DNA: TGTGCCAGCAGCGTCTGGACAGGGAGTGGCTACACCTTC.

The chain has TRBV3-1 and TRBJ2-1, with 7 positions matching TRBD1. V shed 1 base, J shed 9 bases, and the junction held 6 bases outside the gene matches. In germline, CDR1 is LGHDT, CDR2 YNNKEL (reference sequence). The CDR3 is 14 amino acids. This CDR3 is CASSQARGSGEQFF. The CDR3 DNA sequence: TGTGCCAGCAGCCAAGCCAGGGGGTCTGGTGAGCAGTTCTTC.

This sequence joins TRBV12-3 or TRBV12-4 and TRBJ1-2; D may be TRBD1 (5 bases). Trimming left V 1 base short and J 7 bases short, with 10 bases between. The CDR3 has 13 amino acids. The CDR3 here is CASSLVPGTGYTF. The CDR3 coding sequence is TGTGCCAGCAGTTTAGTCCCCGGGACTGGCTACACCTTC.

There are a few counts of this clonotype. The rearrangement uses TRBV4-1 and TRBJ1-5, with D perhaps matching TRBD1 (5 bases). CDR1 is MGHRA and CDR2 is YSYEKL in the germline V gene. Trimming shortened V by 1 base and J by 3 bases, and 10 bases separated the two germline ends. The CDR3 covers 15 residues. DNA for the CDR3: TGCGCCAGCAGCCAAGGGAGACAGTTCAATCAGCCCCAGCATTTT. It encodes CASSQGRQFNQPQHF.

This clonotype came up a few times. The chain uses TRBV5-1 and TRBJ2-7; TRBD2 aligns across 11 bases. The CDR3 is made up of 18 amino acids. Germline V CDR1 and CDR2: SGHRS, YFSETQ. Germline trimming cut 0 bases from V and 0 bases from J; bases unmatched to any gene: 8. This CDR3 reads CASSLVTSGSASSYEQYF. Written as DNA, the CDR3 is TGCGCCAGCAGCTTGGTAACTAGCGGGAGCGCGAGCTCCTACGAGCAGTACTTC.

This rearrangement joins TRBV14 to TRBJ1-1; D is ambiguous. The CDR3 consists of 13 residues. With 4 bases removed from V and 3 bases from J, the gap between germline ends came to 9 bases. Looked up from germline, CDR1 is SGHDN and CDR2 is FVKESK. As DNA, the CDR3 is TGTGCCAGCAGCCGGCGAATGGACACTGAAGCTTTCTTT. Protein sequence: CASSRRMDTEAFF.

This clonotype has ten or more counts. V gene TRBV6-5 combines with J gene TRBJ2-1; D remains unclear. The germline CDR1 and CDR2 sequences are MNHEY and SVGAGI. The CDR3 is 17 residues long. With 2 bases removed from V and 0 bases from J, the gap between germline ends came to 14 bases. CDR3 region: CASSYGLPLSSYNEQFF. CDR3 nucleotide sequence: TGTGCCAGCAGTTACGGGCTGCCGTTAAGCTCCTACAATGAGCAGTTCTTC.

The sample holds many counts of this clonotype. The V and J genes are TRBV5-1 and TRBJ1-1; 7 nucleotides agree with TRBD1. Germline CDR1 and CDR2: SGHRS and YFSETQ. The CDR3 is 15 residues long. V lost 0 bases and J lost 1; bases outside the gene matches: 3. For the CDR3, the DNA is TGCGCCAGCAGCTTGGAGTGGACAGGGAACACTGAAGCTTTCTTT. This encodes CASSLEWTGNTEAFF.

This clonotype has only one observation. The gene calls are TRBV5-1 and TRBJ2-3; 12 nucleotides line up with TRBD2. V trimming: 4 bases; J trimming: 1 base; junction bases outside the gene matches: 4. Germline V gene lookup returns CDR1 SGHRS and CDR2 YFSETQ. The CDR3 totals 16 residues. The CDR3 DNA sequence: TGCGCCAGCAGCCCAACTAGCGGGGGGCGCACAGATACGCAGTATTTT. Amino acid sequence: CASSPTSGGRTDTQYF.

The genes are TRBV18 and TRBJ2-2; D gene ambiguous. V lost 1 base and J lost 0, with 3 bases in between. CDR3 length equals 14 residues. Per germline, CDR1 KGHSH and CDR2 LQKENI. The CDR3 region has the DNA TGTGCCAGCTCACCACAATCGAACACCGGGGAGCTGTTTTTT. Encoded protein: CASSPQSNTGELFF.

This clonotype came up a few times. The chain carries TRBV20-1 and TRBJ2-3; maybe TRBD2 (6 bases). The CDR3 sequence is 16 residues long. Between the trimmed V and J ends, which lost 5 bases and 6 bases, there was a span of 24 bases. Per germline, CDR1 DFQATT and CDR2 SNEGSKA (reference sequence). CDR3 sequence reads: CSAGVGETGEGDTQYF. The CDR3, as DNA: TGCAGTGCTGGGGTTGGAGAAACGGGGGAAGGGGATACGCAGTATTTT.

The rearrangement links TRBV6-1 to TRBJ2-7; 15 nucleotides agree with TRBD2. V gave up 6 bases and J gave up 6 bases; unmatched junction bases: 9. The CDR3 has 16 amino acids. Germline V CDR1 and CDR2: MNHNS, SASEGT. The CDR3 loop reads CASRGLAGGFPGEQYF. The DNA for the CDR3 is TGTGCCAGCAGGGGACTAGCGGGAGGATTCCCCGGCGAGCAGTACTTC.

This chain links TRBV27 with TRBJ2-7, with a possible D match to TRBD2 (6 bases). The CDR3 is made up of 15 amino acids. Germline V lookup: CDR1 MNHEY, CDR2 SMNVEV (reference sequence). Trimming took 2 bases from V and 7 from J, leaving 18 bases between them. The CDR3 is CASSLKQVVRGEQYF. The CDR3 DNA sequence: TGTGCCAGCAGTTTAAAACAGGTCGTTCGGGGGGAGCAGTACTTC.

V gene TRBV25-1 combines with J gene TRBJ2-3; 10 bases map to TRBD1. The germline V gene has CDR1 MGHDK and CDR2 SYGVNS. This CDR3 is built from 12 residues. With V trimmed by 6 bases and J by 11 bases, 5 bases remained unmatched. This CDR3 reads CASRVGQGRQYF. CDR3 in DNA: TGTGCCAGCAGGGTGGGACAGGGGAGGCAGTATTTT.

This clonotype was detected ten times or more. This chain links TRBV5-1 with TRBJ2-3; 8 nucleotides line up with TRBD1. After removal of 3 bases from V and 4 bases from J, the junction contained 10 bases not matched to a gene. Germline CDR1 reads SGHRS; CDR2 reads YFSETQ. This CDR3 is built from 16 residues. CDR3 sequence: CASSWGLRGRADTQYF. CDR3 coding DNA: TGCGCCAGCAGCTGGGGGCTCAGGGGGCGTGCAGATACGCAGTATTTT.

This clonotype was detected only a few times. V is TRBV19 and J is TRBJ2-5; D possibly corresponds to TRBD2 (6 bases). The ends were cut back, 2 bases at V and 1 base at J, with 11 bases in the middle. The CDR3 contains 15 residues. The germline V gene has CDR1 LNHDA and CDR2 SQIVND (reference sequence). The chain's CDR3 is CASSIPGEIQETQYF. Here the CDR3 DNA reads TGTGCCAGTAGTATACCGGGAGAGATCCAAGAGACCCAGTACTTC.

The chain is built from TRBV18 and TRBJ2-3; D uncertain. The CDR3 sequence is 13 residues long. CDR1 and CDR2 from the germline V gene are KGHSH and LQKENI. Trimming pared 2 bases from V and 3 bases from J, leaving 6 bases between. CDR3 sequence: CASSPVETDTQYF. CDR3 sequence (DNA): TGTGCCAGCTCACCAGTCGAGACAGATACGCAGTATTTT.

This clonotype was counted only a few times. The rearrangement uses TRBV11-1 and TRBJ2-3, with TRBD2 matching over 8 bases. CDR3 length: 18 amino acids. The germline CDR1 and CDR2 sequences are SGHAT and FQDESV (reference sequence). J lost 0 bases, V lost 2 bases, and 10 bases had no gene match. CDR3 sequence: CASSLPLAGRKSTDTQYF. The DNA of the CDR3 is TGTGCCAGCAGCTTACCGCTAGCGGGCAGGAAGAGCACAGATACGCAGTATTTT.

This sequence joins TRBV29-1 and TRBJ2-1; 12 bases align to TRBD2. The junction had 8 bases not matched to a gene; V was cut back by 3 bases and J by 5 bases. CDR1 and CDR2 (germline): SQVTM, ANQGSEA. The length of the CDR3 is 16 residues. CDR3 protein: CSVERKTSGRDNEQFF. The DNA of the CDR3 is TGCAGCGTTGAGAGGAAGACTAGCGGGAGAGACAATGAGCAGTTCTTC.

The table lists this clonotype with many counts. This chain links TRBV12-3 or TRBV12-4 with TRBJ1-5; D is uncertain. Trimming left V 6 bases short and J 6 bases short, with 18 bases between. The CDR3 runs 15 residues. CDR3 nucleotide sequence: TGTGCCAGCAGCCCCGCGGGAAGAGGGCGTCAGCCCCAGCATTTT. Its translation: CASSPAGRGRQPQHF.

The J gene is TRBJ1-2, the V gene TRBV7-9; D remains unclear. This CDR3 is built from 14 residues. CDR1 is SEHNR, CDR2 FQNEAQ, per germline (reference sequence). The V end was cut by 2 bases, the J end by 1 base, with 8 bases between. In DNA, the CDR3 is TGTGCCAGCAGCTTAATTCAAATTAACTATGGCTACACCTTC. Translation: CASSLIQINYGYTF.

In its sample, this clonotype was seen a few times. The chain combines TRBV6-1 with TRBJ2-1; the match to TRBD1 covers 7 bases. The CDR3 has 14 residues. Germline-derived CDR1 and CDR2 are MNHNS and SASEGT. With 8 bases clipped from V and 7 bases from J, the junction kept 11 bases outside the gene matches. As DNA, the CDR3 is TGTGCCAGCGCCCCCGACAGGGTGATAAATGAGCAGTTCTTC. It is translated as CASAPDRVINEQFF.

This clonotype appeared a few times. The genes are TRBV19 and TRBJ2-7, with D perhaps TRBD2 (6 bases). The V end lost 3 bases, the J end lost 0 bases, and 15 bases lay between the germline ends. Germline V lookup: CDR1 LNHDA, CDR2 SQIVND (reference sequence). This CDR3 comprises 16 residues. The CDR3 loop is CASSISGQAASYEQYF. CDR3 nucleotide sequence: TGTGCCAGTAGTATCAGCGGGCAGGCCGCCTCCTACGAGCAGTACTTC.

The rearrangement uses TRBV5-1 and TRBJ2-1; no clear D. Germline lookup yields CDR1 SGHRS and CDR2 YFSETQ. CDR3 length equals 15 residues. V was clipped by 0 bases and J by 0 bases, with 7 bases between them. CDR3 in amino acids: CASSLGTVSYNEQFF. CDR3 DNA: TGCGCCAGCAGCTTGGGCACGGTCTCCTACAATGAGCAGTTCTTC.

This clonotype showed up just a few times. The rearrangement uses TRBV18 and TRBJ2-7; TRBD2 is a possible D gene (5 bases). Trimming stripped 3 bases from V and 4 bases from J, with 13 bases between. Per germline, CDR1 KGHSH and CDR2 LQKENI. The CDR3 spans 14 residues. CDR3 bases: TGTGCCAGCTCACCGGTGAGCGGACCTTACGAGCAGTACTTC. Its protein is CASSPVSGPYEQYF.

The chain employs TRBV12-3 or TRBV12-4 and TRBJ2-3; 8 bases fit TRBD2. The ends lost 0 bases at V and 0 bases at J; junction bases unmatched: 2. CDR3 length equals 16 residues. CDR3 loop: CASSLAASGSTDTQYF. The DNA of the CDR3 is TGTGCCAGCAGTTTAGCGGCTAGCGGGAGCACAGATACGCAGTATTTT.

This clonotype showed up just a few times. The J gene is TRBJ1-5, the V gene TRBV12-3 or TRBV12-4; D is uncertain. V shed 5 bases and J shed 7 bases, with 18 bases lying between them. CDR3 length: 15 residues. For the CDR3, the DNA is TGTGCCAGCAGTCCCCGTAGAGGGATGGGGCAGCCCCAGCATTTT. This codes for CASSPRRGMGQPQHF.